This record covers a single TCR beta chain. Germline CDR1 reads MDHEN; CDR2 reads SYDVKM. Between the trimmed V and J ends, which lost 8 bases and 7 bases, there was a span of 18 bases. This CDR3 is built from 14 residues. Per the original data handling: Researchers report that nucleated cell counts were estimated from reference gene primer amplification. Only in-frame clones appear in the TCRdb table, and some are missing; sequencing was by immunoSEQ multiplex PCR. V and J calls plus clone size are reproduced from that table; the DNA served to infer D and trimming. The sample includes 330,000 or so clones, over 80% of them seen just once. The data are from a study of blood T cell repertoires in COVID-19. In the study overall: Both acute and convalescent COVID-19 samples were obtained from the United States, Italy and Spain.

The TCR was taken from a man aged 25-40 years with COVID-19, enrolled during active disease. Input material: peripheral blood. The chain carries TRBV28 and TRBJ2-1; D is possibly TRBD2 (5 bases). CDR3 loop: CASGEGPRGNEQFF. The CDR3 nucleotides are TGTGCCAGCGGAGAGGGCCCCCGTGGGAATGAGCAGTTCTTC.